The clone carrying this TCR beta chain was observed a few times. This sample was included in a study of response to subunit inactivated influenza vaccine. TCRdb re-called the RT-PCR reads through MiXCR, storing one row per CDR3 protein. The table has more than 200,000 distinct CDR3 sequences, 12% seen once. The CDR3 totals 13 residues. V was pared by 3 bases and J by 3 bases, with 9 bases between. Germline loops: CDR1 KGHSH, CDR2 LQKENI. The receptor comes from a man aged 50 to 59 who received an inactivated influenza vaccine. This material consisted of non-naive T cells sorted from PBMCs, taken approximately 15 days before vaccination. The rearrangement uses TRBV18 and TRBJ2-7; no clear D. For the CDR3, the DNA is TGTGCCAGCTCACCGGGATCTCGCTACGAGCAGTACTTC. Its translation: CASSPGSRYEQYF.